The rows below give T cell receptor beta chains drawn from one sample of a study of cytomegalovirus exposure and HLA in healthy donors. Here immunoSEQ multiplex PCR was the method, and the copy in TCRdb shows in-frame clones only, minus some. The repertoire includes about 200,000 clones, 80% to 90% of them detected once, and about 2% sits in the top ten. The specimen was PBMCs. The receptor source for this set is a woman aged 18-35 years in good health and CMV-seropositive. The CDR3 runs from the conserved cysteine through the conserved F or W.

j_call cdr3_length v_call cdr3_aa
TRBJ2-2 15 TRBV18 CASSAGQGIIGELFF
TRBJ2-5 16 TRBV7-9 CASSLPPTLVVETQYF
TRBJ2-7 14 TRBV2 CASRPGGFTYEQYF
TRBJ1-5 17 TRBV7-8 CASSLRSGTFINQPQHF
TRBJ2-1 17 TRBV15 CATRKPGDRSSYNEQFF
TRBJ1-5 13 TRBV28 CASRLNSNQPQHF
TRBJ1-5 16 TRBV2 CASSEREYGGNQPQHF
TRBJ2-7 15 TRBV5-1 CASSLGRLADYEQYF
TRBJ2-1 14 TRBV27 CASNVPRKYNEQFF
TRBJ1-1 14 TRBV27 CASNPGLKNTEAFF
TRBJ1-1 11 TRBV29-1 CSVDRGQGAFF
TRBJ1-5 15 TRBV19 CASSIDRTGPWPQHF
TRBJ1-5 15 TRBV4-2 CASSQDVGGHQPQHF
TRBJ2-7 17 TRBV28 CASSTPRQITVSYEQYF
TRBJ1-2 15 TRBV7-8 CASSYGTGVEAGYTF
TRBJ2-1 16 TRBV29-1 CSVETGIKTIYNEQFF
TRBJ2-7 16 TRBV5-4 CASSLAPSGRGSEQYF
TRBJ2-1 13 TRBV9 CASSTSGPNEQFF
TRBJ2-7 15 TRBV19 CASSISGFGSYEQYF
TRBJ2-1 14 TRBV11-2 CASSLDGRYNEQFF
TRBJ1-1 15 TRBV25-1 CASSEAGTGLSEAFF
TRBJ2-1 16 TRBV27 CASSLIGLATHNEQFF
TRBJ1-5 14 TRBV4-1 CASSQGQFNQPQHF
TRBJ2-7 15 TRBV6-5 CASKHGRESGVEQYF
TRBJ2-2 14 TRBV30 CAWISGRPTGELFF
TRBJ2-1 13 TRBV5-4 CASSGGLAGPQFF
TRBJ2-1 13 TRBV4-1 CASSVTSGPKQFF
TRBJ2-4 14 TRBV30 CAWRKVAGRNIQYF
TRBJ1-1 14 TRBV7-6 CASSLLRANTEAFF
TRBJ2-6 17 TRBV28 CASSLSDRAPGANVLTF
TRBJ2-1 15 TRBV7-3 CASRPGTSGSQRLFF
TRBJ2-1 14 TRBV5-1 CASSPYRGEDEQFF
TRBJ2-1 15 TRBV7-8 CASSLGQGAYNEQFF
TRBJ2-7 17 TRBV28 CASSFSASRTRASEQYF
TRBJ2-1 15 TRBV11-2 CASSSTSGRGNEQFF
TRBJ1-2 16 TRBV15 CATSFIRKVDYYGYTF
TRBJ2-1 15 TRBV18 CASSAPGSSYNEQFF
TRBJ1-2 14 TRBV6-1 CASSPWDTYYGYTF
TRBJ1-1 11 TRBV6-6 CASKLGGNAFF
TRBJ1-2 12 TRBV28 CASSYRSYGYTF
TRBJ1-1 13 TRBV6-5 CASSYSADTEAFF
TRBJ2-7 14 TRBV9 CASSPGGGGYEQYF